The 8 T cell receptor beta chains below were found in one sample sequenced in a study of long-term antiretroviral therapy in people with HIV. Investigators performed immunoSEQ version v3.0 at survey level. Only in-frame clones appear in the TCRdb table, and some are missing; sequencing was by immunoSEQ multiplex PCR. This sample has about 35,000 clones, with 80% to 90% found just once. Specimen: unsorted PBMCs, collected 2.2 years after starting antiretroviral therapy. Every receptor here comes from a man aged 18-30 years with HIV.

V usage is TRBV30 and J usage is TRBJ2-7, with a tentative D call TRBD1 (7 bases). The CDR3 runs to 12 residues. CDR1 and CDR2 from the germline V gene are GTSNPN and SVGIG (reference sequence). V dropped 8 bases and J dropped 3 bases, with 14 bases sitting between them. CDR3 region: CAQGGRGYEQYF. The CDR3, as DNA: TGTGCCCAGGGGGGTAGGGGCTACGAGCAGTACTTC.

This clone turned up a few times. The V gene is TRBV7-9, the J gene TRBJ2-7; no clear D. Deletions cut 4 bases from V and 0 bases from J, with 16 bases between. The CDR3 totals 16 residues. Germline V gene data show CDR1 as SEHNR and CDR2 as FQNEAQ (reference sequence). CDR3 coding DNA: TGTGCCAGCAGCTGGGTCGGATCAACGAGCTCCTACGAGCAGTACTTC. This translates into CASSWVGSTSSYEQYF.

This chain joins TRBV29-1 and TRBJ2-1, with D possibly TRBD2 on 6 matching bases. The CDR3 totals 14 residues. The ends were cut back, 3 bases at V and 0 bases at J, with 9 bases in the middle. Germline CDR1 SQVTM, CDR2 ANQGSEA. In DNA form, the CDR3 reads TGCAGCGTTGACTCCGGGAGCTCCTACAATGAGCAGTTCTTC. This codes for CSVDSGSSYNEQFF.

The V and J genes are TRBV7-9 and TRBJ1-1; D is uncertain. The CDR3 has 13 amino acids. Germline values: CDR1 SEHNR, CDR2 FQNEAQ (reference sequence). The germline V and J ends were trimmed by 1 base and 1 base, with 4 bases remaining between them. CDR3 nucleotide sequence: TGTGCCAGCAGCTTAGGCAGGAACACTGAAGCTTTCTTT. Translating gives CASSLGRNTEAFF. The entire variable domain, with the rest obtained from reference TRBV7-9 and TRBJ1-1, is as follows: DTGVSQNPRHKITKRGQNVTFRCDPISEHNRLYWYRQTLGQGPEFLTYFQNEAQLEKSRLLSDRFSAERPKGSFSTLEIQRTEQGDSAMYLCASSLGRNTEAFFGQGTRLTVV.

J is TRBJ2-2 and V is TRBV7-8; no definite D call. Germline V gene sequence: CDR1 SGHVS, CDR2 FQNEAQ. The CDR3 runs 15 residues. V lost 5 bases and J lost 5, with 15 bases in between. The CDR3 nucleotides are TGTGCCAGCAGCCCAGTCCGGCGAGCGACCGGGGAGCTGTTTTTT. It codes for CASSPVRRATGELFF.

The J gene is TRBJ2-2, the V gene TRBV7-9; D not resolved. This CDR3 comprises 15 residues. V was cut by 3 bases and J by 0 bases, with 8 bases left in between. The V gene's germline CDR1 is SEHNR and CDR2 FQNEAQ (reference sequence). The CDR3 spells CASSFQASNTGELFF. In DNA, the CDR3 is TGTGCCAGCAGCTTCCAGGCCTCGAACACCGGGGAGCTGTTTTTT.

The chain links TRBV10-2 to TRBJ1-4; D is ambiguous. The CDR3 runs to 14 residues. Germline loops: CDR1 WSHSY, CDR2 SAAADI. V lost 3 bases and J 8 bases, leaving 13 bases between the germline ends. CDR3 region: CASSEFSGWEKLFF. As DNA, the CDR3 is TGCGCCAGCAGTGAATTTTCGGGGTGGGAAAAACTGTTTTTT.

The chain uses TRBV5-1 and TRBJ2-1; 16 bases line up with TRBD2. The trim removed 4 bases at V and 7 bases at J, leaving 2 bases unmatched. CDR3 length equals 15 residues. The germline CDR1 and CDR2 sequences are SGHRS and YFSETQ. DNA of the CDR3: TGCGCCAGCAGCGGGACTAGCGGGGGGGCGAATGAGCAGTTCTTC. This codes for CASSGTSGGANEQFF.